Below, 12 T cell receptor beta chains from the same sample are listed, as sequenced in a study of spatial heterogeneity in lung cancer. TCRdb called the 5' RACE reads again in MiXCR, with one record for every CDR3 protein. The sample includes some 2,000 distinct CDR3 sequences, roughly 12% seen only once; the top ten take about 24%. Time point indicated: sample taken at primary tumor resection. From tumor, nontumor lung or frozen PBMC, whole RNA was taken unsorted for sequencing. The input for sequencing was normal lung tissue next to the tumor, taken at surgery. Receptors were obtained from a male donor with early-stage non-small cell lung cancer.

By share, this clonotype ranks as medium-sized (0.01 to 0.1%). The size of this beta chain means little, since it is a stray read in a library made for alpha chains. The V gene is TRBV24-1, the J gene TRBJ2-1, with D perhaps TRBD1 (7 bases). The V gene's germline CDR1 is KGHDR and CDR2 SFDVKD. The CDR3 covers 15 residues. V shed 2 bases and J shed 5 bases, with 12 bases lying between them. This CDR3 reads CATSDSGRGDNEQFF. The CDR3 bases are TGTGCCACCAGTGATTCGGGCAGGGGGGACAATGAGCAGTTCTTC.

Within the sample, this clonotype is medium-sized. In a library made to pick up alpha chains, this beta chain is a stray read with a size that means little. V is TRBV5-6 and J is TRBJ2-1, with TRBD1 matching over 7 bases. This CDR3 is 15 amino acids long. J lost 5 bases, V lost 4 bases, and 9 bases had no gene match. CDR1 is SGHDT and CDR2 is YYEEEE in the germline V gene. Here the CDR3 reads CASSKPGQYHNEQFF. The CDR3 coding sequence is TGTGCCAGCAGCAAACCGGGACAGTATCACAATGAGCAGTTCTTC.

This clonotype has at least ten counts. Because this beta chain is a stray read in a library intended to capture alpha chains, its abundance should not be given much weight. J is TRBJ2-1 and V is TRBV2, with TRBD2 matching over 8 bases. The ends lost 7 bases at V and 0 bases at J; junction bases unmatched: 8. The CDR3 sequence is 16 residues long. Germline CDR1 SNHLY, CDR2 FYNNEI. The CDR3 DNA reads as TGTGCCAGCATCGACATAGGGACTAGCTCCTACAATGAGCAGTTCTTC. As protein: CASIDIGTSSYNEQFF.

By sample fraction, this clonotype is medium-sized. This beta chain slipped into a library made for alpha chains as a stray read, so its size is not meaningful. J is TRBJ1-1 and V is TRBV2; 7 bases are a match to TRBD1. Trimming cost V 6 bases and J 1 base; bases outside gene matches: 5. From germline, CDR1 is SNHLY and CDR2 FYNNEI. The CDR3 totals 14 residues. The DNA for the CDR3 is TGTGCCAGCAGCGAGACAGGGCCGAACACTGAAGCTTTCTTT. As protein: CASSETGPNTEAFF.

This clonotype counts as medium-sized (0.01 to 0.1%). This beta chain was picked up by a library intended for alpha chains and is off target, so its count carries little meaning. The rearrangement joins TRBV28 to TRBJ1-4; D call uncertain. The germline CDR1 and CDR2 sequences are MDHEN and SYDVKM. V shed 2 bases and J shed 8 bases, with 9 bases lying between them. The CDR3 contains 13 residues. The CDR3 here is CASSLGVWEKLFF. The CDR3 nucleotides read TGTGCCAGCAGTTTAGGGGTCTGGGAAAAACTGTTTTTT.

This clonotype is judged medium-sized (0.01 to 0.1%). This beta chain lies outside the target of a library built for alpha chains; its clone size means little. This chain connects TRBV5-1 to TRBJ1-1; D may be TRBD1 (5 bases). CDR3 size: 15 residues. CDR1 and CDR2 from the germline V gene are SGHRS and YFSETQ. V was clipped by 1 base and J by 1 base, with 11 bases between them. The CDR3 here is CASSLSGAENTEAFF. The CDR3 region has the DNA TGCGCCAGCAGCTTGAGCGGGGCGGAGAACACTGAAGCTTTCTTT.

This clonotype rates as medium-sized. Since the library was made to target alpha chains, this beta chain is a stray read and its abundance is not meaningful. This sequence joins TRBV6-2 or TRBV6-3 and TRBJ2-4; D is unclear. Germline-derived CDR1 and CDR2 are MNHEY and SVGEGT. With 2 bases removed from V and 0 bases from J, the gap between germline ends came to 14 bases. The CDR3 spans 17 residues. CDR3 in amino acids: CASSYPTASGAKNIQYF. The CDR3 coding sequence is TGTGCCAGCAGTTACCCGACCGCCTCGGGAGCCAAAAACATTCAGTACTTC.

This clonotype is labeled medium-sized. The library was designed around alpha chains, so this beta chain is a stray read whose abundance carries little weight. V and J are TRBV7-9 and TRBJ2-7; tentative D call: TRBD1 (6 bases). The ends were cut back, 5 bases at V and 3 bases at J, with 14 bases in the middle. CDR1 and CDR2 from the germline V gene are SEHNR and FQNEAQ (reference sequence). The CDR3 extends over 14 amino acids. CDR3 loop: CASSQLQGYYEQYF. Written as DNA, the CDR3 is TGTGCCAGCAGCCAGTTACAGGGTTACTACGAGCAGTACTTC.

Only a few counts were recorded for this clonotype. For a library built for alpha chains, this beta chain is a stray read; little rests on its size. The chain combines TRBV2 with TRBJ1-2, with 10 positions matching TRBD1. J lost 0 bases, V lost 7 bases, and 8 bases had no gene match. Germline CDR1 SNHLY, CDR2 FYNNEI. This CDR3 is built from 16 residues. The CDR3 spells CASTRTGTGANYGYTF. CDR3 DNA: TGTGCCAGCACCCGTACAGGGACAGGGGCTAACTATGGCTACACCTTC.

By frequency in the sample, this clonotype is medium-sized. This beta chain lies outside the target of a library built for alpha chains; its clone size means little. The gene calls are TRBV29-1 and TRBJ2-2, with 11 bases identical to TRBD1. The V and J ends lost 6 bases and 5 bases, in that order; junction bases with no gene match: 5. This CDR3 comprises 14 residues. The germline V gene has CDR1 SQVTM and CDR2 ANQGSEA. The CDR3 is CSVRGQGGTGELFF. CDR3 in DNA: TGCAGCGTGCGGGGACAGGGGGGGACCGGGGAGCTGTTTTTT.

By sample share, this clonotype is medium-sized. This beta chain is an unintended read in a library built for alpha chains; its size means little. This chain connects TRBV5-1 to TRBJ2-3; 9 bases are shared with TRBD2. With V trimmed by 4 bases and J by 3 bases, 3 bases remained unmatched. The CDR3 length is 14 residues. Per the germline V gene, CDR1 is SGHRS and CDR2 is YFSETQ. The CDR3 nucleotides are TGCGCCAGCAGCGGCGGGGGGGCAACAGATACGCAGTATTTT. The encoded protein is CASSGGGATDTQYF. The variable domain in full, completed from reference TRBV5-1 and TRBJ2-3, reads KAGVTQTPRYLIKTRGQQVTLSCSPISGHRSVSWYQQTPGQGLQFLFEYFSETQRNKGNFPGRFSGRQFSNSRSEMNVSTLELGDSALYLCASSGGGATDTQYFGPGTRLTVL.

Sample share makes this clonotype medium-sized. Since the library was made to target alpha chains, this beta chain is a stray read and its abundance is not meaningful. CDR3 residues: CASSGGQGFQETQYF. The CDR3 DNA reads TGTGCCAGCAGCGGGGGACAGGGGTTTCAAGAGACCCAGTACTTC. The chain combines TRBV9 with TRBJ2-5; 10 nucleotides line up with TRBD1. Germline V lookup: CDR1 SGDLS, CDR2 YYNGEE. CDR3 length: 15 amino acids. The ends lost 3 bases at V and 2 bases at J; junction bases unmatched: 4. The complete variable domain, with remaining parts taken from reference TRBV9 and TRBJ2-5, reads DSGVTQTPKHLITATGQRVTLRCSPRSGDLSVYWYQQSLDQGLQFLIQYYNGEERAKGNILERFSAQQFPDLHSELNLSSLELGDSALYFCASSGGQGFQETQYFGPGTRLLVL.